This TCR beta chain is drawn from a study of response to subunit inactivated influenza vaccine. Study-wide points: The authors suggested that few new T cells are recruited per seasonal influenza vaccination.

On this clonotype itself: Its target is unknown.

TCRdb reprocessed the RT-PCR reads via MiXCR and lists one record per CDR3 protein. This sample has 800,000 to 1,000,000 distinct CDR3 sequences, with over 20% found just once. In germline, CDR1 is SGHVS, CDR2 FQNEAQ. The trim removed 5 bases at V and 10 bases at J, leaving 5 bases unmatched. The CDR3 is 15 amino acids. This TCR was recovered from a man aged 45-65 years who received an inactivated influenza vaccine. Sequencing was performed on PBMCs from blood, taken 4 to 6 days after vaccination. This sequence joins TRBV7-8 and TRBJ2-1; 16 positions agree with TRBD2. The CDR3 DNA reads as TGTGCCAGCAGCGGGGGACTAGCGGGAGGGCGGGAGCAGTTCTTC. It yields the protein CASSGGLAGGREQFF.